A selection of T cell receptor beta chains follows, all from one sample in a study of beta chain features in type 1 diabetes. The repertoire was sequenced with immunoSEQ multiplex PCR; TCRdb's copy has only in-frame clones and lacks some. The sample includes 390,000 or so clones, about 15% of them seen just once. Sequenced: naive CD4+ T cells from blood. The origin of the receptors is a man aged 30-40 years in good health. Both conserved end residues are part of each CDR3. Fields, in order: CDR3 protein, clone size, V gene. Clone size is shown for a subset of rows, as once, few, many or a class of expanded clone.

CDR3: CASSPDRGRVNEQFF
size: few
V: TRBV7-2

CDR3: CASSKTSGGYNEQFF
size: -
V: TRBV5-1

CDR3: CATGNTDTQYF
size: -
V: TRBV2

CDR3: CASSWTGETQYF
size: few
V: TRBV18

CDR3: CSAPQPQHF
size: -
V: TRBV20-1

CDR3: CASSLGQGIYNEQFF
size: -
V: TRBV7-6

CDR3: CASSLGGAFGNTIYF
size: -
V: TRBV28

CDR3: CASSVNSHSYEQYF
size: few
V: TRBV9

CDR3: CSVDSLSSYNEQFF
size: -
V: TRBV29-1

CDR3: CASSTGNNNEQFF
size: few
V: TRBV27

CDR3: CASSPGLAGNEQFF
size: few
V: TRBV18

CDR3: CASTALQAADTQYF
size: -
V: TRBV2

CDR3: CASSLVRGLPTDTQYF
size: -
V: TRBV5-6

CDR3: CASSRLPLAGGADTQYF
size: -
V: TRBV7-2

CDR3: CASSLGGREQETQYF
size: few
V: TRBV7-2

CDR3: CASSLAENTEAFF
size: -
V: TRBV7-2

CDR3: CASSLGVMSYNSPLHF
size: -
V: TRBV11-2

CDR3: CASSRPSTDTQYF
size: -
V: TRBV7-8